These 32 T cell receptor beta chains were sequenced from one sample in a study of T-cell memory formation after mild COVID-19. Using its own MiXCR run on the 5' RACE reads, TCRdb lists one record per CDR3 protein. The sample holds roughly 86,000 distinct CDR3 sequences, roughly 15% seen once. What was sequenced was PBMCs or a T cell subset sorted from them (not recorded which). Source of these receptors: a man aged 18 to 30 who had mild COVID-19 (a few samples of this study predate the infection). Cell type and time point are not known.

The V call is TRBV9, the J call TRBJ2-5; 7 nucleotides align to TRBD1. The CDR3 length is 15 residues. V dropped 3 bases and J dropped 3; count of bases not matched to a gene: 8. Per the germline V gene, CDR1 is SGDLS and CDR2 is YYNGEE. In nucleotides, the CDR3 is TGTGCCAGCAGCGAGAGCCCCGACAGGGAAGAGACCCAGTACTTC. Translated, it gives CASSESPDREETQYF.

The V and J genes are TRBV4-3 and TRBJ2-3; maybe TRBD2 (5 bases). Germline V gene sequence: CDR1 LGHNA, CDR2 YSLEER. V was trimmed by 4 bases and J by 4 bases, leaving 15 bases between them. The CDR3 is 15 residues long. The CDR3 DNA is TGCGCCAGCAGCCTTGGACCAGGCGGGCCAGATACGCAGTATTTT. Its translation: CASSLGPGGPDTQYF.

The chain carries TRBV12-3 or TRBV12-4 and TRBJ1-1; D call uncertain. CDR3 length equals 15 residues. The V gene lost 2 bases and the J gene lost 1 base, with 11 bases spanning the gap. CDR3 region: CASSLLPPSNTEAFF. In nucleotides, the CDR3 is TGTGCCAGCAGTTTACTCCCTCCGTCGAACACTGAAGCTTTCTTT.

There are many counts of this clonotype. This sequence joins TRBV10-2 and TRBJ2-4; tentatively, D is TRBD2 (6 bases). The V gene lost 3 bases and the J gene lost 4 bases, with 16 bases spanning the gap. The CDR3 consists of 16 residues. Germline V gene sequence: CDR1 WSHSY, CDR2 SAAADI. Written as DNA, the CDR3 is TGCGCCAGCAGTGATACCAGGGAGGTCGGTAAAAACATTCAGTACTTC. Encoded protein: CASSDTREVGKNIQYF.

This clonotype has a handful of counts. The gene calls are TRBV18 and TRBJ1-1; D gene uncertain. Germline V gene data show CDR1 as KGHSH and CDR2 as LQKENI. Trimming cost V 1 base and J 4 bases, with 10 bases left between them. CDR3 length: 14 residues. The CDR3 is CASSPLAPVTEAFF. CDR3 DNA sequence: TGTGCCAGCTCACCACTGGCCCCGGTCACTGAAGCTTTCTTT. The full variable domain, rest sourced from reference TRBV18 and TRBJ1-1, is NAGVMQNPRHLVRRRGQEARLRCSPMKGHSHVYWYRQLPEEGLKFMVYLQKENIIDESGMPKERFSAEFPKEGPSILRIQQVVRGDSAAYFCASSPLAPVTEAFFGQGTRLTVV.

This clonotype was recorded a few times. This chain joins TRBV29-1 and TRBJ2-1, with D possibly TRBD1 on 6 matching bases. The V gene lost 6 bases and the J gene lost 0 bases, with 12 bases spanning the gap. This CDR3 is built from 14 residues. Germline V gene data show CDR1 as SQVTM and CDR2 as ANQGSEA. CDR3 nucleotide sequence: TGCAGCGTAACCGGGACAAGCTCCTACAATGAGCAGTTCTTC. As protein: CSVTGTSSYNEQFF.

This clonotype showed up many times. The rearrangement uses TRBV7-3 and TRBJ2-3; D unclear. This CDR3 is 14 amino acids long. V gave up 1 base and J gave up 3 bases, with 8 bases separating them. Germline assignment: CDR1 SGHTA and CDR2 FQGTGA. The CDR3 loop reads CASSLIDGTDTQYF. CDR3 in DNA: TGTGCCAGCAGCTTAATTGACGGGACAGATACGCAGTATTTT.

This clonotype was counted ten times or more. This chain links TRBV12-3 or TRBV12-4 with TRBJ2-5; 7 nucleotides agree with TRBD2. With V trimmed by 7 bases and J by 4 bases, 6 bases remained unmatched. CDR3 length equals 13 residues. CDR3 amino acids: CASTPGGGETQYF. CDR3 bases: TGTGCCAGCACCCCGGGCGGGGGAGAGACCCAGTACTTC.

This clonotype showed up many times. The V gene is TRBV20-1, the J gene TRBJ2-3; TRBD2 matches at 9 bases. There are 15 residues in the CDR3. J gave up 6 bases and V 3 bases, and 10 bases lay outside the gene matches. Germline loops: CDR1 DFQATT, CDR2 SNEGSKA (reference sequence). CDR3 coding DNA: TGCAGTGCTAGGGTTAGCGGGGGCCCCGTGGATACGCAGTATTTT. It is translated as CSARVSGGPVDTQYF.

This clonotype was counted a few times. The V call is TRBV5-5, the J call TRBJ2-7, with TRBD1 identical over 8 bases. This CDR3 spans 16 amino acids. Trimming removed 2 bases from V and 0 bases from J; junction bases left unmatched: 7. CDR1 SGHKS and CDR2 YYEKEE come from the germline V gene (reference sequence). DNA of the CDR3: TGTGCCAGCAGCTTCTGGACAGGGTCAAGCTCCTACGAGCAGTACGTC. This encodes CASSFWTGSSSYEQYV.

The J gene is TRBJ1-5, the V gene TRBV12-3 or TRBV12-4; D gene unclear. Trimming stripped 2 bases from V and 0 bases from J, with 5 bases between. This CDR3 is built from 14 residues. CDR3 DNA sequence: TGTGCCAGCAGTTTACTTGGTAGCAATCAGCCCCAGCATTTT. It encodes CASSLLGSNQPQHF.

This sequence joins TRBV19 and TRBJ2-7; 8 bases map to TRBD1. Germline CDR1 and CDR2: LNHDA and SQIVND (reference sequence). The CDR3 is 13 residues long. V shed 6 bases and J 5 bases; nucleotides not matched to a gene: 6. CDR3: CASSWTGIHEQYF. The CDR3 DNA reads TGTGCCAGTAGCTGGACAGGGATCCACGAGCAGTACTTC. Full variable domain (remainder filled in from reference TRBV19 and TRBJ2-7): DGGITQSPKYLFRKEGQNVTLSCEQNLNHDAMYWYRQDPGQGLRLIYYSQIVNDFQKGDIAEGYSVSREKKESFPLTVTSAQKNPTAFYLCASSWTGIHEQYFGPGTRLTVT.

This sequence joins TRBV9 and TRBJ1-1; D is possibly TRBD1 (5 bases). The germline CDR1 and CDR2 sequences are SGDLS and YYNGEE. The V end was cut by 0 bases, the J end by 4 bases, with 10 bases between. This CDR3 has 14 amino acids. Here the CDR3 reads CASSVASGGTEAFF. The DNA for the CDR3 is TGTGCCAGCAGCGTAGCGTCGGGGGGCACTGAAGCTTTCTTT.

The chain combines TRBV12-3 or TRBV12-4 with TRBJ2-7; 8 bases align to TRBD2. The CDR3 is 14 amino acids. The junction had 7 bases not matched to a gene; V was cut back by 6 bases and J by 3 bases. CDR3 in amino acids: CASSPGAGVYEQYV. CDR3 in DNA: TGTGCCAGCAGCCCGGGAGCGGGGGTCTACGAGCAGTACGTC.

CDR3 residues: CASSQDRDSYNSPLHF. The CDR3 DNA sequence: TGCGCCAGCAGCCAAGACCGGGACAGTTATAATTCACCCCTCCACTTT. This chain uses TRBV4-1 with TRBJ1-6; TRBD1 agrees at 7 bases. This CDR3 has 16 amino acids. CDR1 MGHRA and CDR2 YSYEKL come from the germline V gene. Trimming removed 0 bases from V and 4 bases from J; junction bases left unmatched: 3.

V usage is TRBV2 and J usage is TRBJ1-1, with a weak D call TRBD1 (6 bases). There are 14 residues in the CDR3. Germline V CDR1 and CDR2: SNHLY, FYNNEI. V dropped 8 bases and J dropped 2 bases, with 15 bases sitting between them. This CDR3 reads CASGGPGRNTEAFF. For the CDR3, the DNA is TGTGCCAGCGGGGGCCCGGGCCGAAACACTGAAGCTTTCTTT.

This clonotype occurred a few times. The rearrangement joins TRBV28 to TRBJ2-4; maybe TRBD1 (6 bases). CDR1 is MDHEN, CDR2 SYDVKM, per germline. With 6 bases removed from V and 0 bases from J, the gap between germline ends came to 15 bases. This CDR3 comprises 16 residues. CDR3 protein: CASSRRDTIAKNIQYF. The CDR3 DNA is TGTGCCAGCAGCCGTCGGGACACCATAGCCAAAAACATTCAGTACTTC.

This clonotype was found a few times. The chain has TRBV4-3 and TRBJ2-1, with no clear D. This CDR3 is built from 17 residues. The V and J ends lost 1 base and 5 bases respectively, with 18 bases between them. CDR1 is LGHNA and CDR2 is YSLEER in the germline V gene. CDR3 coding DNA: TGCGCCAGCAGCCAAGCCCCCCCCGGAACCATAAACAATGAGCAGTTCTTC. Protein product: CASSQAPPGTINNEQFF.

Concerning this clonotype itself: At one end the junction does not follow the germline gene, possibly because of a read error. V gene TRBV6-1 combines with J gene TRBJ1-2; 7 bases align to TRBD1. Germline V gene sequence: CDR1 MNHNS, CDR2 SASEGT. The CDR3 length is 15 residues. The CDR3: CASSESEGGGYVYTF. DNA for the CDR3: TGTGCCAGCAGTGAAAGTGAAGGGGGCGGCTATGTCTACACCTTC.

This sequence joins TRBV27 and TRBJ2-2; 11 bases match TRBD2. V lost 6 bases and J lost 5; bases outside the gene matches: 5. Germline loops: CDR1 MNHEY, CDR2 SMNVEV (reference sequence). The CDR3 is 15 residues long. The CDR3 loop is CASSRTSGRTGELFF. CDR3 nucleotides: TGTGCCAGCAGCCGGACTAGCGGGCGGACCGGGGAGCTGTTTTTT.

This clonotype has a handful of counts. Mismatch with germline at one junction end may stem from a read error. CDR3 DNA sequence: TGTGCTAGCAGCTCCGTAATCGGGAAAGAGCAGTTCTTC. It codes for CASSSVIGKEQFF. The rearrangement links TRBV7-7 to TRBJ2-1; TRBD2 might be the D (5 bases). Germline values: CDR1 SSHAT, CDR2 FNYEAQ (reference sequence). This CDR3 is built from 13 residues.

This chain connects TRBV20-1 to TRBJ2-7; the match to TRBD2 covers 7 bases. The germline V gene encodes CDR1 DFQATT and CDR2 SNEGSKA (reference sequence). The CDR3 extends over 13 amino acids. Trimming at V came to 0 bases and at J to 6 bases, leaving 5 bases not matched to a gene. The CDR3 bases are TGCAGTGCTAGAGATGGGGCGGGGGTCGAGCAGTACTTC. It codes for CSARDGAGVEQYF.

The chain uses TRBV4-3 and TRBJ1-3; no clear D. V shed 1 base and J shed 4 bases, with 17 bases lying between them. Germline-derived CDR1 and CDR2 are LGHNA and YSLEER. This CDR3 region has 17 residues. The CDR3 loop is CASSQVAWVRAGNTIYF. The CDR3 DNA reads as TGCGCCAGCAGCCAAGTTGCTTGGGTTCGGGCGGGAAACACCATATATTTT.

This chain uses TRBV20-1 with TRBJ2-7, with D maybe TRBD1 (6 bases). The CDR3 is made up of 15 amino acids. The ends were cut back, 2 bases at V and 1 base at J, with 15 bases in the middle. Germline loops: CDR1 DFQATT, CDR2 SNEGSKA (reference sequence). CDR3 bases: TGCAGTGCTAGAACGACAGGCCCACTATCCTACGAGCAGTACGTC. This sequence encodes CSARTTGPLSYEQYV.

This chain links TRBV29-1 with TRBJ2-3; tentative D call: TRBD2 (6 bases). The CDR3 length is 12 residues. Germline CDR1 is SQVTM and CDR2 is ANQGSEA. V lost 7 bases and J 1 base, leaving 9 bases between the germline ends. CDR3 in amino acids: CSGEVGTDTQYF. CDR3 sequence (DNA): TGCAGCGGGGAGGTTGGCACAGATACGCAGTATTTT.

The chain uses TRBV5-1 and TRBJ2-2; D is possibly TRBD1 (5 bases). The germline gives CDR1 SGHRS, CDR2 YFSETQ. The CDR3 totals 15 residues. V was cut by 4 bases and J by 0 bases, with 10 bases left in between. The CDR3 reads CASSLRTTNTGELFF. CDR3 DNA sequence: TGCGCCAGCAGCCTCCGGACAACGAACACCGGGGAGCTGTTTTTT.

CDR3 region: CSVDWGRSYEQYF. In DNA form, the CDR3 reads TGCAGCGTTGATTGGGGTCGCTCCTACGAGCAGTACTTC. The rearrangement uses TRBV29-1 and TRBJ2-7, with D unresolved. The V gene lost 3 bases and the J gene lost 0 bases, with 9 bases spanning the gap. Germline CDR1 and CDR2: SQVTM and ANQGSEA. The CDR3 loop spans 13 amino acids.

V and J are TRBV12-3 or TRBV12-4 and TRBJ2-2; no reliable D call. V was clipped by 1 base and J by 0 bases, with 6 bases between them. CDR3 length: 15 residues. In nucleotides, the CDR3 is TGTGCCAGCAGTTTAGGGGGTACGAACACCGGGGAGCTGTTTTTT. Protein product: CASSLGGTNTGELFF.

This clonotype was counted only a few times. V usage is TRBV29-1 and J usage is TRBJ2-3; TRBD2 agrees at 11 bases. Losses at the gene ends were 3 bases for V and 6 bases for J; bases not matched to a gene: 8. The CDR3 loop spans 15 amino acids. The germline V gene encodes CDR1 SQVTM and CDR2 ANQGSEA. Here the CDR3 DNA reads TGCAGCGTTGAGCCGACTAGCGGGGAAGCGGATACGCAGTATTTT. Amino acids: CSVEPTSGEADTQYF.

This chain uses TRBV4-3 with TRBJ1-2, with 7 bases that match TRBD1. J gave up 4 bases and V 1 base, and 12 bases lay outside the gene matches. Per the germline V gene, CDR1 is LGHNA and CDR2 is YSLEER. This CDR3 has 17 amino acids. The CDR3 sequence: CASSQGGTVIAPYGYTF. The CDR3 DNA reads as TGCGCCAGCAGCCAAGGAGGGACAGTCATAGCTCCCTATGGCTACACCTTC.

This clonotype was seen many times. The gene calls are TRBV6-6 and TRBJ1-5, with D uncertain. From germline, CDR1 is MNHNY and CDR2 SVGAGI (reference sequence). This CDR3 is built from 15 residues. V gave up 3 bases and J gave up 3 bases, with 12 bases separating them. CDR3 DNA: TGTGCCAGCAGTTATGCTGAGAACTCCAATCAGCCCCAGCATTTT. It encodes CASSYAENSNQPQHF.

The chain uses TRBV20-1 and TRBJ1-6; a weak D match, TRBD1 (5 bases). CDR3 length: 16 residues. Germline loops: CDR1 DFQATT, CDR2 SNEGSKA (reference sequence). Trimming took off 2 bases at V and 9 bases at J, with 20 bases between the two ends. The CDR3 loop is CSARLPDGAGGSPLHF. The CDR3 region has the DNA TGCAGTGCTAGACTGCCCGACGGGGCTGGGGGTTCACCCCTCCACTTT.